These T cell receptor beta chains were read from a single sample in a study of CD8 T cells in Susac syndrome. TCRdb recomputed calls from the immunoSEQ multiplex PCR reads with MiXCR, one row per CDR3 protein. The profile shows approximately 210,000 distinct CDR3 sequences, 85% to 95% of them singletons. Sequences were obtained from CD4+ T cells from PBMCs. These receptors were taken from a human donor with Susac syndrome. CDR3s include the opening cysteine and the closing phenylalanine or tryptophan. Each record gives: J gene, D gene, V gene, clone size, CDR3 protein, CDR3 DNA. The D gene is left open where the match is weak. Size is stated for part of the rows, as once, few or many counts, or as a class when the clone is expanded.

j_call: TRBJ1-5; d_call: -; v_call: TRBV11-2; clone_size: -; cdr3_aa: CASSYTEGAPQHF; cdr3_nt: TGTGCCAGCAGCTATACAGAGGGAGCGCCCCAGCATTTT
j_call: TRBJ2-1; d_call: TRBD1; v_call: TRBV18; clone_size: -; cdr3_aa: CASSPLGTGHNEQFF; cdr3_nt: TGTGCCAGCTCACCCCTTGGGACAGGACACAATGAGCAGTTCTTC
j_call: TRBJ1-5; d_call: -; v_call: TRBV12-3/TRBV12-4; clone_size: -; cdr3_aa: CASSLADAGQPQHF; cdr3_nt: TGTGCCAGCAGTTTAGCCGACGCGGGTCAGCCCCAGCATTTT
j_call: TRBJ2-3; d_call: TRBD2; v_call: TRBV19; clone_size: -; cdr3_aa: CASSIPGLVTDTQYF; cdr3_nt: TGTGCCAGTAGTATCCCTGGACTAGTCACAGATACGCAGTATTTT
j_call: TRBJ1-2; d_call: -; v_call: TRBV7-9; clone_size: -; cdr3_aa: CASSAAQSYGYTF; cdr3_nt: TGTGCCAGCAGCGCGGCGCAGAGCTATGGCTACACCTTC
j_call: TRBJ1-5; d_call: -; v_call: TRBV3-1; clone_size: -; cdr3_aa: CASSQAPGGGQPQHF; cdr3_nt: TGTGCCAGCAGCCAAGCCCCGGGAGGGGGGCAGCCCCAGCATTTT
j_call: TRBJ2-7; d_call: -; v_call: TRBV2; clone_size: -; cdr3_aa: CASNQRTSSSYEQYF; cdr3_nt: TGTGCCAGCAACCAGAGGACTTCCAGCTCCTACGAGCAGTACTTC
j_call: TRBJ1-1; d_call: -; v_call: TRBV20-1; clone_size: -; cdr3_aa: CSPRPPTYMNTEAFF; cdr3_nt: TGCAGCCCACGCCCCCCAACTTACATGAACACTGAAGCTTTCTTT
j_call: TRBJ2-1; d_call: TRBD1; v_call: TRBV25-1; clone_size: -; cdr3_aa: CASRGTGPYNEQFF; cdr3_nt: TGTGCCAGCAGGGGGACAGGCCCATACAATGAGCAGTTCTTC
j_call: TRBJ1-4; d_call: -; v_call: TRBV4-2; clone_size: once; cdr3_aa: CASSQDSRYSTNEKLFF; cdr3_nt: TGTGCCAGCAGCCAAGACTCCCGGTACTCAACTAATGAAAAACTGTTTTTT
j_call: TRBJ2-7; d_call: TRBD2; v_call: TRBV9; clone_size: -; cdr3_aa: CASSVGASGSSYEQYF; cdr3_nt: TGTGCCAGCAGCGTAGGGGCTAGCGGGAGCTCCTACGAGCAGTACTTC
j_call: TRBJ2-2; d_call: -; v_call: TRBV12-3/TRBV12-4; clone_size: -; cdr3_aa: CASSPVDSNTGELFF; cdr3_nt: TGTGCCAGCAGTCCCGTGGACAGTAACACCGGGGAGCTGTTTTTT
j_call: TRBJ1-2; d_call: -; v_call: TRBV30; clone_size: -; cdr3_aa: CAWSVTAKAYGYTF; cdr3_nt: TGTGCCTGGAGTGTAACAGCCAAAGCCTATGGCTACACCTTC
j_call: TRBJ1-2; d_call: -; v_call: TRBV9; clone_size: -; cdr3_aa: CASSVGAGNGYTF; cdr3_nt: TGTGCCAGCAGCGTAGGAGCCGGGAATGGCTACACCTTC
j_call: TRBJ2-1; d_call: -; v_call: TRBV20-1; clone_size: -; cdr3_aa: CSANRELDNEQFF; cdr3_nt: TGCAGTGCTAACAGGGAACTAGACAATGAGCAGTTCTTC
j_call: TRBJ1-6; d_call: -; v_call: TRBV6-5; clone_size: once; cdr3_aa: CASSYPWSSYNSPLHF; cdr3_nt: TGTGCCAGCAGTTACCCATGGAGCTCCTATAATTCACCCCTCCACTTT